The T cell receptor (beta chain) under discussion was sequenced for a study of shared clonotypes between healthy human individuals. Whole-study findings and limits: Generation probabilities were higher for clonotypes shared across all four sorted-subset donors than for unshared ones. Clonotype sharing across several donors was observed for around 4.5% of naive CD4 clonotypes. Sorted-subset samples were not fully sequenced, rarefaction indicated.

Germline loops: CDR1 SQVTM, CDR2 ANQGSEA. V was clipped by 5 bases and J by 17 bases, with 18 bases between them. The CDR3 is 11 amino acids. Only CD45RO-negative cells positively selected for CCR7 counted as naive CD8 cells, so terminally differentiated effector memory CD45RA+ cells were excluded. For this clone: Antigen specificity is unknown.

Replicate sorted-subset PCRs were loaded with roughly 200 ng DNA, 30,000 to 35,000 T cell genomes. Only in-frame clones appear in the TCRdb table, and some are missing; sequencing was by immunoSEQ multiplex PCR. The sample comprises roughly 2,000,000 clones, about 93% of which are singletons, and about 1.6% rests with the top ten. The TCR comes from a man aged 18-30 years in good health. Some clones in this sample may be carry-over from other donors' samples. The rearrangement uses TRBV29-1 and TRBJ1-4; D not certain. The sequencing input was naive CD8+ T cells from PBMCs. The CDR3 reads CSVTRVGLEFF. The CDR3 DNA follows: TGCAGCGTTACCCGGGTCGGCCTCGAATTTTTT.